These T cell receptor beta chains were read from a single sample in a study of molecular identifiers for immune sequencing clone quantification. TCRdb reprocessed the PCR reads with MiXCR, giving one entry per CDR3 protein. The repertoire consists of some 580,000 distinct CDR3 sequences, with roughly 25% occurring once and the leading ten covering 0.75% to 0.8%. Sequencing was carried out using naive CD8+ T cells from blood, with Jurkat cell RNA spiked in. These receptors originate from a human donor in good health. Some libraries in this study had Jurkat cell RNA spiked in. Each CDR3 is given with its conserved first and last residue. The order of the fields is V gene, D gene, J gene, clone size, CDR3 protein, CDR3 DNA. D genes are given only for firm matches. Clone size, where shown, is once, few, many, or a class for clones that have expanded.

V: TRBV19; D: TRBD1; J: TRBJ2-1; size: .; CDR3: CASARQGAYNEQFF; DNA: TGTGCCAGTGCAAGACAGGGCGCCTACAATGAGCAGTTCTTC
V: TRBV7-9; D: .; J: TRBJ1-1; size: .; CDR3: CASSSIQGENTEAFF; DNA: TGTGCCAGCAGCTCTATACAGGGAGAGAACACTGAAGCTTTCTTT
V: TRBV29-1; D: .; J: TRBJ2-2; size: many; CDR3: CSVMPHSPNTGELFF; DNA: TGCAGCGTGATGCCTCACAGCCCGAACACCGGGGAGCTGTTTTTT
V: TRBV28; D: .; J: TRBJ1-2; size: few; CDR3: CASSLRQVLYGYTF; DNA: TGTGCCAGCAGTTTACGACAGGTCCTGTATGGCTACACCTTC
V: TRBV20-1; D: TRBD2; J: TRBJ2-7; size: many; CDR3: CSARLAGAEEQYF; DNA: TGCAGTGCTAGGCTAGCGGGAGCGGAGGAGCAGTACTTC
V: TRBV4-3; D: .; J: TRBJ2-3; size: many; CDR3: CASSQEDAGEDTQYF; DNA: TGCGCCAGCAGCCAAGAAGACGCAGGGGAAGATACGCAGTATTTT
V: TRBV29-1; D: .; J: TRBJ1-2; size: many; CDR3: CSVADRFNYGYTF; DNA: TGCAGCGTTGCCGACAGGTTTAACTATGGCTACACCTTC
V: TRBV24-1; D: .; J: TRBJ2-2; size: few; CDR3: CATSGQGNTGELFF; DNA: TGTGCCACCAGTGGGCAGGGGAACACCGGGGAGCTGTTTTTT
V: TRBV4-3; D: TRBD2; J: TRBJ2-1; size: .; CDR3: CASSQVASGFVYNERFF; DNA: TGCGCCAGCAGCCAAGTGGCTAGCGGGTTCGTCTACAATGAGCGGTTCTTC
V: TRBV7-3; D: TRBD2; J: TRBJ2-3; size: .; CDR3: CASSLTLAGGTDTQYF; DNA: TGTGCCAGCAGCTTAACGCTAGCGGGGGGCACAGATACGCAGTATTTT
V: TRBV12-3/TRBV12-4; D: .; J: TRBJ2-6; size: .; CDR3: CASSLVLASGANVLTF; DNA: TGTGCCAGCAGTTTAGTCCTCGCTTCTGGGGCCAACGTCCTGACTTTC
V: TRBV6-5; D: .; J: TRBJ2-1; size: .; CDR3: CASSHHDSSAYNEQFF; DNA: TGTGCCAGCAGTCACCATGACTCAAGCGCTTACAATGAGCAGTTCTTC
V: TRBV20-1; D: .; J: TRBJ2-2; size: .; CDR3: CSASPGAGELFF; DNA: TGCAGTGCTAGTCCGGGAGCCGGGGAGCTGTTTTTT
V: TRBV7-9; D: TRBD1; J: TRBJ1-2; size: .; CDR3: CASSPGTEAAAGYTF; DNA: TGTGCCAGCAGCCCCGGGACAGAGGCTGCAGCTGGCTACACCTTC
V: TRBV7-2; D: TRBD2; J: TRBJ2-1; size: many; CDR3: CASSLGTSGEQFF; DNA: TGTGCCAGCAGCTTAGGGACTAGCGGAGAGCAGTTCTTC
V: TRBV7-2; D: .; J: TRBJ2-2; size: .; CDR3: CASSPPPGRGPGELFF; DNA: TGTGCCAGCAGCCCCCCCCCGGGGCGGGGCCCCGGGGAGCTGTTTTTT
V: TRBV6-5; D: .; J: TRBJ1-1; size: many; CDR3: CASSYSRELNTEAFF; DNA: TGTGCCAGCAGTTACTCGCGTGAGCTGAACACTGAAGCTTTCTTT
V: TRBV7-2; D: .; J: TRBJ1-1; size: few; CDR3: CASSLGVGTHTEAFF; DNA: TGTGCCAGCAGCTTAGGGGTAGGGACCCACACTGAAGCTTTCTTT
V: TRBV12-3/TRBV12-4; D: TRBD2; J: TRBJ2-5; size: many; CDR3: CASSFLAGIEETQYF; DNA: TGTGCCAGCAGTTTTCTAGCGGGAATTGAAGAGACCCAGTACTTC
V: TRBV19; D: .; J: TRBJ2-3; size: few; CDR3: CASSMGSLDTQYF; DNA: TGTGCCAGTAGTATGGGTTCTCTAGATACGCAGTATTTT
V: TRBV11-1; D: TRBD1; J: TRBJ2-1; size: .; CDR3: CASSPGTGTNEQFF; DNA: TGTGCCAGCAGTCCCGGGACAGGGACGAATGAGCAGTTCTTC
V: TRBV7-3; D: TRBD2; J: TRBJ2-1; size: few; CDR3: CASSPGTSWFF; DNA: TGTGCCAGCAGCCCCGGGACTAGCTGGTTCTTC
V: TRBV6-2/TRBV6-3; D: .; J: TRBJ1-1; size: few; CDR3: CASSPPTDVNTEAFF; DNA: TGTGCCAGCAGTCCTCCGACAGATGTGAACACTGAAGCTTTCTTT
V: TRBV19; D: .; J: TRBJ2-2; size: few; CDR3: CASSITGNGELFF; DNA: TGTGCCAGTAGTATAACAGGAAACGGGGAGCTGTTTTTT
V: TRBV19; D: .; J: TRBJ1-2; size: .; CDR3: CASSIGTRSANYGYTF; DNA: TGTGCCAGTAGTATCGGGACCAGATCCGCTAACTATGGCTACACCTTC
V: TRBV11-2; D: TRBD1; J: TRBJ1-1; size: once; CDR3: CASSLDRGGRTEAFF; DNA: TGTGCCAGCAGCCTCGACAGGGGTGGTAGGACTGAAGCTTTCTTT
V: TRBV7-9; D: .; J: TRBJ1-3; size: many; CDR3: CASSLSRGSGNTIYF; DNA: TGTGCCAGCAGTCTTTCCAGGGGCTCTGGAAACACCATATATTTT
V: TRBV5-8; D: .; J: TRBJ1-1; size: many; CDR3: CASSSRVAEAFF; DNA: TGTGCCAGCAGCTCGAGGGTCGCTGAAGCTTTCTTT
V: TRBV2; D: .; J: TRBJ2-7; size: many; CDR3: CASSEWRGTPYEQYF; DNA: TGTGCCAGCAGTGAGTGGCGGGGCACGCCCTACGAGCAGTACTTC
V: TRBV3-1; D: .; J: TRBJ2-7; size: .; CDR3: CASSQRRGPSQYEQYF; DNA: TGTGCCAGCAGCCAGCGACGAGGGCCCTCCCAATACGAGCAGTACTTC
V: TRBV28; D: .; J: TRBJ2-7; size: many; CDR3: CASSLEPTGTQYEQYF; DNA: TGTGCCAGCAGTTTAGAGCCGACCGGGACCCAGTACGAGCAGTACTTC
V: TRBV27; D: TRBD1; J: TRBJ2-7; size: few; CDR3: CASSPGTGPHEQYF; DNA: TGTGCCAGCAGTCCCGGGACAGGGCCCCACGAGCAGTACTTC